This T cell receptor (beta chain) was sequenced for a study of shared clonotypes between healthy human individuals. Looking at the study overall: The donors, two women and a few men, were aged 18 to 49.

The replicate PCRs on unsorted PBMC were given approximately 0.3 ug DNA, which is some 32,000 T cell genomes. Assay used: immunoSEQ multiplex PCR; TCRdb lists only in-frame clones, some missing. The sample shows fewer than 700,000 clones, roughly four fifths of them seen only once. Germline lookup yields CDR1 SGHRS and CDR2 YFSETQ. The CDR3 has 14 residues. Between the trimmed V and J ends, which lost 4 bases and 7 bases, there was a span of 14 bases. There were no recent acute infections or vaccinations among the donors, who were healthy HIV-negative adults. Many counts were recorded for this clone. The antigen remains unidentified. Other DNA sequences of this sample code for an identical CDR3. Study results and caveats: Clonotype sharing across donors was expected to vary with sequencing depth.

The clonotype comes from a woman aged 40 to 50 in good health. Some clones in this sample may be carry-over from other donors' samples. The chain links TRBV5-1 to TRBJ2-2; D gene ambiguous. Sequencing was done on a sample of PBMCs. The CDR3 region is CASSPFGGGGELFF. The DNA of the CDR3 is TGCGCCAGCAGCCCCTTTGGCGGTGGCGGGGAGCTGTTTTTT.